One sample yielded the 28 T cell receptor beta chains listed below, sequenced in a study of T cell responses to AZD1222 COVID-19 vaccine. The table came from immunoSEQ multiplex PCR; TCRdb's copy has only in-frame clones and leaves some out. The profile shows some 170,000 clones, about nine tenths of them singletons. The sample in question was peripheral blood, obtained 28 days after the second dose of the MenACWY control vaccine. These receptor sequences come from an adult who received the MenACWY meningococcal vaccine as a control.

This clone was recorded a few times. This chain connects TRBV19 to TRBJ1-5; weak D call: TRBD1 (6 bases). The V end lost 3 bases, the J end lost 5 bases, and 11 bases lay between the germline ends. Germline V gene sequence: CDR1 LNHDA, CDR2 SQIVND (reference sequence). The CDR3 runs 14 residues. CDR3 sequence reads: CASSITGPYQPQHF. DNA of the CDR3: TGTGCCAGTAGTATTACAGGGCCTTATCAGCCCCAGCATTTT.

This rearrangement joins TRBV28 to TRBJ2-1; tentative D call: TRBD2 (5 bases). CDR1 is MDHEN, CDR2 SYDVKM, per germline. V was cut by 4 bases and J by 6 bases, with 13 bases left in between. This CDR3 spans 14 amino acids. The CDR3 sequence is CASSSLGRGNEQFF. The CDR3 DNA follows: TGTGCCAGCAGTTCACTGGGTCGGGGCAATGAGCAGTTCTTC.

V and J are TRBV7-9 and TRBJ2-5; no reliable D call. Trimming cost V 2 bases and J 5 bases, with 6 bases left between them. The CDR3 totals 12 residues. Germline V gives CDR1 SEHNR, CDR2 FQNEAQ (reference sequence). CDR3 DNA: TGTGCCAGCAGCTTATTCGGGGAGACCCAGTACTTC. It specifies CASSLFGETQYF.

This chain links TRBV29-1 with TRBJ2-1; 10 nucleotides agree with TRBD2. V dropped 7 bases and J dropped 7; count of bases not matched to a gene: 7. Germline lookup yields CDR1 SQVTM and CDR2 ANQGSEA. The CDR3 has 13 residues. The CDR3 bases are TGCAGCGGCACTAGCGGGATGTCGAATGAGCAGTTCTTC. It yields the protein CSGTSGMSNEQFF.

This chain joins TRBV4-1 and TRBJ1-1; D may be TRBD1 (5 bases). The V gene's germline CDR1 is MGHRA and CDR2 YSYEKL. V was pared by 3 bases and J by 4 bases, with 15 bases between. This CDR3 region has 15 residues. In DNA form, the CDR3 reads TGCGCCAGCAGCCAGGTTCCAACAGGACGCACTGAAGCTTTCTTT. The encoded protein is CASSQVPTGRTEAFF.

The V and J genes are TRBV5-1 and TRBJ2-2; no clear D gene. The CDR3 runs 15 residues. Germline values: CDR1 SGHRS, CDR2 YFSETQ. V was clipped by 5 bases and J by 1 base, with 12 bases between them. The chain's CDR3 is CASSPTSQNTGELFF. DNA of the CDR3: TGCGCCAGCAGTCCCACCTCACAGAACACCGGGGAGCTGTTTTTT.

The gene calls are TRBV6-5 and TRBJ1-1; possible D gene TRBD1, 5 bases. Looked up from germline, CDR1 is MNHEY and CDR2 is SVGAGI. The CDR3 covers 14 residues. V lost 7 bases, J lost 1 base, and 13 bases lay in between. CDR3 in amino acids: CASTIRDGNTEAFF. The CDR3 DNA reads as TGTGCCAGCACTATCAGGGACGGGAACACTGAAGCTTTCTTT.

The rearrangement uses TRBV3-1 (or the pseudogene TRBV3-2) and TRBJ2-7; D is ambiguous. Trimming took 1 base from V and 6 from J, leaving 13 bases between them. Germline V gene sequence: CDR1 LGHDT, CDR2 YNNKEL (reference sequence). The CDR3 is 14 amino acids. Here the CDR3 DNA reads TGTGCCAGCAGCCAAGGAGGACGTAGAGGCGAGCAGTACTTC. Translation: CASSQGGRRGEQYF.

This clone was detected only a few times. The chain carries TRBV7-8 and TRBJ1-5; 9 nucleotides agree with TRBD1. Trimming took 1 base from V and 7 from J; bases not matched to a gene: 5. The CDR3 has 15 amino acids. Germline V gives CDR1 SGHVS, CDR2 FQNEAQ. CDR3 sequence reads: CASSLGTGVFQPQHF. The CDR3 region has the DNA TGTGCCAGCAGCTTAGGGACAGGGGTTTTCCAGCCCCAGCATTTT.

The rearrangement links TRBV5-1 to TRBJ2-6; D is possibly TRBD2 (5 bases). This CDR3 is 16 amino acids long. Germline V gene lookup returns CDR1 SGHRS and CDR2 YFSETQ. V was clipped by 4 bases and J by 0 bases, with 11 bases between them. The CDR3 loop reads CASSEGASSGANVLTF. The DNA for the CDR3 is TGCGCCAGCAGCGAGGGCGCCAGCTCTGGGGCCAACGTCCTGACTTTC.

The rearrangement links TRBV27 to TRBJ1-2; TRBD1 matches at 7 bases. The CDR3 sequence is 15 residues long. CDR1 and CDR2 (germline): MNHEY, SMNVEV (reference sequence). V trimming: 5 bases; J trimming: 6 bases; junction bases outside the gene matches: 12. CDR3 in amino acids: CASSLRTGWTHGYTF. CDR3 DNA sequence: TGTGCCAGCAGTCTTAGGACAGGTTGGACTCATGGCTACACCTTC.

The chain carries TRBV5-1 and TRBJ2-1, with D possibly matching TRBD2 (6 bases). This CDR3 region has 16 residues. Per the germline V gene, CDR1 is SGHRS and CDR2 is YFSETQ. Trimming removed 5 bases from V and 3 bases from J, with 18 bases in between. This chain's CDR3 is CASREAFGAGYNEQFF. The CDR3 DNA reads as TGCGCCAGCAGGGAGGCCTTCGGAGCGGGCTACAATGAGCAGTTCTTC.

This clone was counted a few times. This chain links TRBV12-3 or TRBV12-4 with TRBJ1-1; perhaps TRBD1 as D (5 bases). The CDR3 is 11 amino acids. Trimming removed 3 bases at V and 8 bases at J, with 7 bases between. CDR3 in amino acids: CASSLAGEAFF. CDR3 DNA: TGTGCCAGCAGTTTGGCAGGGGAAGCTTTCTTT.

This clone has a handful of counts. The chain is built from TRBV6-5 and TRBJ1-2, with 11 bases lining up with TRBD1. The germline V gene has CDR1 MNHEY and CDR2 SVGAGI. The CDR3 has 16 residues. The ends lost 2 bases at V and 5 bases at J; junction bases unmatched: 7. CDR3 sequence: CASSYLRTGGGYGYTF. CDR3 nucleotides: TGTGCCAGCAGTTACCTCCGGACAGGGGGCGGGTATGGCTACACCTTC.

The genes are TRBV5-6 and TRBJ2-2; TRBD2 aligns across 10 bases. Germline V lookup: CDR1 SGHDT, CDR2 YYEEEE. The J segment lost 5 bases and the V segment lost 2 bases, leaving 6 bases of the junction unmatched. CDR3 length: 16 amino acids. The CDR3 DNA reads TGTGCCAGCAGCTTTCAAGCGGGAGGGCCTACCGGGGAGCTGTTTTTT. Protein: CASSFQAGGPTGELFF.

This chain uses TRBV28 with TRBJ2-1; 9 positions agree with TRBD1. CDR1 and CDR2 (germline): MDHEN, SYDVKM. V trimming: 2 bases; J trimming: 7 bases; junction bases outside the gene matches: 6. This CDR3 spans 15 amino acids. The CDR3 is CASSLGTGSVNEQFF. Written as DNA, the CDR3 is TGTGCCAGCAGTTTAGGGACAGGGAGTGTAAATGAGCAGTTCTTC.

The gene calls are TRBV14 and TRBJ1-2; 7 positions agree with TRBD1. CDR3 length: 15 residues. The J segment lost 8 bases and the V segment lost 4 bases, leaving 13 bases of the junction unmatched. The germline gives CDR1 SGHDN, CDR2 FVKESK. CDR3 nucleotides: TGTGCCAGCAGCCCCCGGGACAGCTGGAGGAAGGGCTACACCTTC. It translates to CASSPRDSWRKGYTF. Combining the CDR3 with reference TRBV14 and TRBJ1-2 gives the whole variable domain EAGVTQFPSHSVIEKGQTVTLRCDPISGHDNLYWYRRVMGKEIKFLLHFVKESKQDESGMPNNRFLAERTGGTYSTLKVQPAELEDSGVYFCASSPRDSWRKGYTFGSGTRLTVV.

The gene calls are TRBV11-2 and TRBJ2-3, with 7 bases matching TRBD1. Germline values: CDR1 SGHAT, CDR2 FQNNGV. The V gene end was trimmed by 4 bases and the J gene end by 5 bases; junction bases not matched to a gene: 12. This CDR3 is built from 16 residues. CDR3 loop: CASSYDSGTEGDTQYF. The CDR3 DNA follows: TGTGCCAGCAGCTACGATTCCGGGACAGAGGGAGATACGCAGTATTTT.

V usage is TRBV11-1 and J usage is TRBJ1-1; the D gene is possibly TRBD1 (6 bases). V shed 3 bases and J shed 2 bases, with 10 bases lying between them. The CDR3 covers 14 residues. CDR1 SGHAT and CDR2 FQDESV come from the germline V gene (reference sequence). CDR3 sequence: CASSFDRPNTEAFF. CDR3 DNA sequence: TGTGCCAGCAGCTTTGACAGGCCAAACACTGAAGCTTTCTTT.

The chain carries TRBV10-3 and TRBJ1-6; 8 bases agree with TRBD1. V lost 0 bases and J lost 7; bases outside the gene matches: 11. The CDR3 extends over 18 amino acids. Germline V gives CDR1 ENHRY, CDR2 SYGVKD. CDR3 amino acids: CAISESNIATGVNSPLHF. The CDR3 DNA reads as TGTGCCATCAGTGAGTCTAATATTGCGACAGGGGTAAATTCACCCCTCCACTTT.

This clone appeared once. This chain connects TRBV10-3 to TRBJ1-2, with D maybe TRBD1 (6 bases). Germline CDR1 reads ENHRY; CDR2 reads SYGVKD. The CDR3 contains 15 residues. The germline V and J ends were trimmed by 8 bases and 2 bases, with 18 bases remaining between them. The CDR3 is CAISPTGPQNYGYTF. DNA for the CDR3: TGTGCCATCTCCCCCACAGGGCCACAGAACTATGGCTACACCTTC.

The gene calls are TRBV3-1 (or the pseudogene TRBV3-2) and TRBJ1-6; the D is unclear. CDR1 and CDR2 from the germline V gene are LGHDT and YNNKEL (reference sequence). V dropped 7 bases and J dropped 4 bases, with 11 bases sitting between them. This CDR3 spans 14 amino acids. CDR3 DNA sequence: TGTGCCAGCACCTACAAAGGGTATAATTCACCCCTCCACTTT. This gives the protein CASTYKGYNSPLHF.

The chain links TRBV25-1 to TRBJ2-7; D tentatively reads TRBD1 or TRBD2 (5 bases each). The ends were cut back, 4 bases at V and 7 bases at J, with 17 bases in the middle. The CDR3 is made up of 14 amino acids. CDR1 is MGHDK and CDR2 is SYGVNS in the germline V gene. The CDR3 loop is CASSVDSGSREQYF. The CDR3 nucleotides read TGTGCCAGCAGTGTCGACAGCGGTTCGCGGGAGCAGTACTTC.

The chain combines TRBV20-1 with TRBJ1-2; perhaps TRBD1 as D (6 bases). Germline CDR1 DFQATT, CDR2 SNEGSKA (reference sequence). CDR3 length: 10 amino acids. The V end lost 5 bases, the J end lost 5 bases, and 6 bases lay between the germline ends. The CDR3 region has the DNA TGCAGTGCTGGACAGTATGGCTACACCTTC. It translates to CSAGQYGYTF.

CDR3 DNA sequence: TGTGCCGCCCTCCTGGGAGGAGGGTATGGCTACACCTTC. It codes for CAALLGGGYGYTF. The chain uses TRBV28 and TRBJ1-2; D gene unclear. Germline CDR1 is MDHEN and CDR2 is SYDVKM. The V end was cut by 11 bases, the J end by 5 bases, with 18 bases between. CDR3 length equals 13 residues.

V and J are TRBV3-1 (or the pseudogene TRBV3-2) and TRBJ2-2; D is undetermined. CDR3 length: 15 residues. Germline values: CDR1 LGHDT, CDR2 YNNKEL (reference sequence). The ends were cut back, 3 bases at V and 5 bases at J, with 13 bases in the middle. CDR3 DNA sequence: TGTGCCAGCAGCCAGCTCTTGGGTGGGACCGGGGAGCTGTTTTTT. It is translated as CASSQLLGGTGELFF.

V gene TRBV13 combines with J gene TRBJ1-4; D not certain. This CDR3 has 14 amino acids. Between the trimmed V and J ends, which lost 2 bases and 0 bases, there was a span of 4 bases. The germline V gene encodes CDR1 PRHDT and CDR2 FYEKMQ (reference sequence). Written as DNA, the CDR3 is TGTGCCAGCAGCTTACGAGCAACTAATGAAAAACTGTTTTTT. Amino acids: CASSLRATNEKLFF.

The J gene is TRBJ1-4, the V gene TRBV5-8, with 7 positions matching TRBD1. The CDR3 contains 15 residues. The ends lost 4 bases at V and 7 bases at J; junction bases unmatched: 10. Germline loops: CDR1 SGHTS, CDR2 YDEGEE. The CDR3 coding sequence is TGTGCCAGCAGCGGAGGGACAGCCGTAGGTGAAAAACTGTTTTTT. Translated, it gives CASSGGTAVGEKLFF.